This TCR beta chain came from a study of shared clonotypes between healthy human individuals. CD8 cells classed as naive were CD45RO-negative and positively selected for CCR7, excluding terminally differentiated effector memory CD45RA+ cells. Only in-frame clones appear in the TCRdb table, and some are missing; sequencing was by immunoSEQ multiplex PCR. The repertoire holds some 2.1 million clones, around 93% seen once, with about 1.6% in the top ten. The receptor's source is a man between 18 and 29 years old in good health. Some clones in this sample may be carry-over from other donors' samples. The material sequenced was naive CD8+ T cells from PBMCs.

The CDR3 loop is CATLDTSNQPQHF. The CDR3 region has the DNA TGTGCCACCCTTGACACTAGCAATCAGCCCCAGCATTTT. This chain uses TRBV10-3 with TRBJ1-5; D not certain. The germline CDR1 and CDR2 sequences are ENHRY and SYGVKD. The germline V and J ends were trimmed by 10 bases and 0 bases, with 10 bases remaining between them. The CDR3 covers 13 residues.